The rows below give T cell receptor beta chains drawn from one sample of a study of blood T cell repertoires in COVID-19. Clones were read by immunoSEQ multiplex PCR, and TCRdb kept only the in-frame ones, dropping some. Of approximately 74,000 clones in the sample, around 86% are singletons; the top ten hold 1.9%. What was sequenced was peripheral blood. The receptors originated from a woman aged 60-75 years with acute or convalescent COVID-19. Each CDR3 is given with its conserved first and last residue. The order of the fields is V gene, J gene, clone size, CDR3 protein. Size is omitted from some rows. Given values are once, few, many or a class for expanded clones.

v_gene: TRBV7-9
j_gene: TRBJ2-7
abundance: NA
CDR3aa: CASSSRGTYSGKGYEQYF

v_gene: TRBV6-5
j_gene: TRBJ1-5
abundance: NA
CDR3aa: CASSHEANNQPQHF

v_gene: TRBV28
j_gene: TRBJ2-7
abundance: few
CDR3aa: CASSRPGAGGPYEQYF

v_gene: TRBV11-2
j_gene: TRBJ1-6
abundance: NA
CDR3aa: CASSLPTGGNSPLHF

v_gene: TRBV7-2
j_gene: TRBJ2-7
abundance: NA
CDR3aa: CASSVTSGPYEQYF

v_gene: TRBV5-1
j_gene: TRBJ2-3
abundance: NA
CDR3aa: CASSLGGNTDTQYF

v_gene: TRBV7-9
j_gene: TRBJ1-2
abundance: NA
CDR3aa: CASSLSIGYTF

v_gene: TRBV19
j_gene: TRBJ1-6
abundance: few
CDR3aa: CASNGQLNSPLHF

v_gene: TRBV7-9
j_gene: TRBJ1-3
abundance: NA
CDR3aa: CASSINSPGEVNTIYF

v_gene: TRBV3-1/TRBV3-2
j_gene: TRBJ2-4
abundance: NA
CDR3aa: CASSLGTSGRSRNIQYF

v_gene: TRBV9
j_gene: TRBJ1-5
abundance: NA
CDR3aa: CASSVRTGENQPQHF

v_gene: TRBV9
j_gene: TRBJ2-5
abundance: NA
CDR3aa: CASSPGLAGGLGETQYF

v_gene: TRBV3-1/TRBV3-2
j_gene: TRBJ1-2
abundance: NA
CDR3aa: CASTLEGSGYTF

v_gene: TRBV5-1
j_gene: TRBJ1-2
abundance: NA
CDR3aa: CASSLPQGGGYTF

v_gene: TRBV6-1
j_gene: TRBJ1-1
abundance: NA
CDR3aa: CASSEQANTEAFF

v_gene: TRBV4-3
j_gene: TRBJ2-3
abundance: NA
CDR3aa: CASSLQQGRGSTDTQYF

v_gene: TRBV18
j_gene: TRBJ2-1
abundance: NA
CDR3aa: CASSRVQREGNEQFF

v_gene: TRBV5-1
j_gene: TRBJ2-5
abundance: NA
CDR3aa: CASSLRLAGGETQYF

v_gene: TRBV7-3
j_gene: TRBJ1-1
abundance: NA
CDR3aa: CASSLFGENTEAFF

v_gene: TRBV10-3
j_gene: TRBJ2-3
abundance: once
CDR3aa: CAISESGLAGGGTDTQYF

v_gene: TRBV24-1
j_gene: TRBJ2-5
abundance: few
CDR3aa: CATSDTGTGETQYF